These 26 T cell receptor beta chains were all obtained from the same sample, sequenced in a study of blood T cell repertoires in COVID-19. Clones were read by immunoSEQ multiplex PCR, and TCRdb kept only the in-frame ones, dropping some. The data contain some 49,000 clones, around four fifths of them singletons. Sequenced sample: peripheral blood. These receptors were taken from a human donor in a cohort sampled during active COVID-19.

This clone was counted a single time. J is TRBJ2-7 and V is TRBV4-2; 7 bases agree with TRBD1. The CDR3 has 14 residues. The V gene's germline CDR1 is LGHNA and CDR2 YNFKEQ. With 1 base clipped from V and 3 bases from J, the junction kept 3 bases outside the gene matches. CDR3 nucleotides: TGTGCCAGCAGCCAAGGTGCAGGGGGCTACGAGCAGTACTTC. Its translation: CASSQGAGGYEQYF.

The chain uses TRBV29-1 and TRBJ1-4, with 7 bases lining up with TRBD1. The CDR3 loop spans 14 amino acids. Germline values: CDR1 SQVTM, CDR2 ANQGSEA. J gave up 2 bases and V 5 bases, and 5 bases lay outside the gene matches. The DNA for the CDR3 is TGCAGCGTTCCTACAGGGGATACTAATGAAAAACTGTTTTTT. This encodes CSVPTGDTNEKLFF.

This chain uses TRBV6-5 with TRBJ1-5, with D perhaps matching TRBD1 (5 bases). The CDR3 totals 12 residues. Germline loops: CDR1 MNHEY, CDR2 SVGAGI. CDR3: CALGGGNQPQHF. CDR3 DNA sequence: TGTGCACTCGGCGGGGGGAACCAGCCCCAGCATTTT.

This clone was counted a few times. This chain joins TRBV6-2 or TRBV6-3 and TRBJ1-2; 7 bases fit TRBD1. The germline CDR1 and CDR2 sequences are MNHEY and SVGEGT. CDR3 length equals 14 residues. V shed 2 bases and J 4 bases; nucleotides not matched to a gene: 4. CDR3 nucleotide sequence: TGTGCCAGCAGTTACCCTGGGACAGTCTATGGCTACACCTTC. It specifies CASSYPGTVYGYTF.

CDR3 in DNA: TGCAGTGCAGGGACACGAGAAAAACTGTTTTTT. It specifies CSAGTREKLFF. The chain carries TRBV20-1 and TRBJ1-4, with D maybe TRBD1 (6 bases). V lost 6 bases to trimming and J lost 8 bases, with 10 bases between them. In germline, CDR1 is DFQATT, CDR2 SNEGSKA (reference sequence). The CDR3 loop spans 11 amino acids.

This chain uses TRBV2 with TRBJ2-1; 8 bases agree with TRBD2. The CDR3 totals 14 residues. V dropped 8 bases and J dropped 7; count of bases not matched to a gene: 10. In germline, CDR1 is SNHLY, CDR2 FYNNEI. CDR3 in amino acids: CASGTAGGKNEQFF. DNA for the CDR3: TGTGCCAGCGGTACGGCGGGGGGTAAGAATGAGCAGTTCTTC.

The gene calls are TRBV15 and TRBJ1-6; 8 nucleotides align to TRBD1. The CDR3 has 15 residues. Germline-derived CDR1 and CDR2 are LNHNV and YYDKDF (reference sequence). Losses at the gene ends were 0 bases for V and 10 bases for J; bases not matched to a gene: 5. The CDR3 sequence is CATSRDDRGSSPLHF. CDR3 bases: TGTGCCACCAGCAGAGACGACAGGGGCAGCTCACCCCTCCACTTT.

The V gene is TRBV7-8, the J gene TRBJ2-7; D is ambiguous. Looked up from germline, CDR1 is SGHVS and CDR2 is FQNEAQ. CDR3 length: 14 residues. V shed 5 bases and J shed 1 base, with 12 bases lying between them. CDR3 in DNA: TGTGCCAGCAGCCCCCGACTGTTTTCCTACGAGCAGTACTTC. Translation gives CASSPRLFSYEQYF.

The chain recombines TRBV7-2 with TRBJ1-4; D not resolved. There are 16 residues in the CDR3. Trimming pared 4 bases from V and 10 bases from J, leaving 22 bases between. Germline V gene sequence: CDR1 SGHTA, CDR2 FQGNSA. CDR3 sequence reads: CASSYIMSGGSGKLFF. The DNA for the CDR3 is TGTGCCAGCAGCTATATTATGTCAGGAGGGAGTGGAAAACTGTTTTTT.

The chain combines TRBV7-9 with TRBJ1-5; TRBD1 matches at 8 bases. The CDR3 loop spans 15 amino acids. With 3 bases clipped from V and 3 bases from J, the junction kept 4 bases outside the gene matches. The germline V gene has CDR1 SEHNR and CDR2 FQNEAQ (reference sequence). The CDR3 DNA reads as TGTGCCAGCAGCTTCGGACAGGGAGTCAATCAGCCCCAGCATTTT. As protein: CASSFGQGVNQPQHF.

V is TRBV19 and J is TRBJ2-7; tentative D call: TRBD2 (7 bases). Germline CDR1 is LNHDA and CDR2 is SQIVND (reference sequence). There are 16 residues in the CDR3. V lost 5 bases to trimming and J lost 2 bases, with 19 bases between them. The CDR3 is CASSFDRSGLPYEQYF. CDR3 nucleotides: TGTGCCAGTAGTTTTGACAGGTCGGGACTACCCTACGAGCAGTACTTC.

The J gene is TRBJ1-4, the V gene TRBV13; a weak D match, TRBD1 (6 bases). This CDR3 region has 17 residues. Between the trimmed V and J ends, which lost 4 bases and 8 bases, there was a span of 23 bases. Germline loops: CDR1 PRHDT, CDR2 FYEKMQ (reference sequence). Here the CDR3 DNA reads TGTGCCAGCAGCTCCAGCCCAGGACAGCTTCTTAGGGAAAAACTGTTTTTT. Translating gives CASSSSPGQLLREKLFF. The whole variable domain, filled in from reference TRBV13 and TRBJ1-4, reads AAGVIQSPRHLIKEKRETATLKCYPIPRHDTVYWYQQGPGQDPQFLISFYEKMQSDKGSIPDRFSAQQFSDYHSELNMSSLELGDSALYFCASSSSPGQLLREKLFFGSGTQLSVL.

V gene TRBV3-1 (or the pseudogene TRBV3-2) combines with J gene TRBJ1-2; the D is unclear. The CDR3 covers 16 residues. Trimming shortened V by 0 bases and J by 1 base, and 12 bases separated the two germline ends. CDR1 LGHDT and CDR2 YNNKEL come from the germline V gene (reference sequence). The chain's CDR3 is CASSQELSTVNYGYTF. The CDR3, as DNA: TGTGCCAGCAGCCAAGAGTTGTCCACAGTTAACTATGGCTACACCTTC.

The genes are TRBV29-1 and TRBJ1-3; no firm D call. The ends were cut back, 4 bases at V and 0 bases at J, with 10 bases in the middle. The CDR3 length is 14 residues. Germline V CDR1 and CDR2: SQVTM, ANQGSEA. Here the CDR3 reads CSVAGRSSGNTIYF. In DNA, the CDR3 is TGCAGCGTTGCGGGTCGGTCCTCTGGAAACACCATATATTTT.

The chain combines TRBV6-1 with TRBJ1-1, with 8 bases aligning to TRBD1. V was pared by 6 bases and J by 8 bases, with 5 bases of the junction left unmatched. This CDR3 comprises 12 residues. Per germline, CDR1 MNHNS and CDR2 SASEGT. The DNA of the CDR3 is TGTGCCAGCAGAACTGGACAGGGCGAAGCTTTCTTT. The encoded protein is CASRTGQGEAFF.

This chain joins TRBV30 and TRBJ1-4; 8 bases are shared with TRBD1. The CDR3 has 14 amino acids. The V gene end was trimmed by 3 bases and the J gene end by 7 bases; junction bases not matched to a gene: 7. The V gene's germline CDR1 is GTSNPN and CDR2 SVGIG (reference sequence). The CDR3 coding sequence is TGTGCCTGGAGGGACAGGGAATCAATTGAAAAACTGTTTTTT. It encodes CAWRDRESIEKLFF.

The chain is built from TRBV7-2 and TRBJ1-2; 8 positions agree with TRBD1. V dropped 7 bases and J dropped 8; count of bases not matched to a gene: 6. There are 12 residues in the CDR3. CDR1 is SGHTA, CDR2 FQGNSA, per germline. The CDR3 bases are TGTGCCAGCACCAGACAGGGGAAAGGCTACACCTTC. This translates into CASTRQGKGYTF.

The V gene is TRBV19, the J gene TRBJ1-1, with D tentatively TRBD1 (6 bases). The germline V and J ends were trimmed by 5 bases and 4 bases, with 17 bases remaining between them. This CDR3 has 15 residues. Germline-derived CDR1 and CDR2 are LNHDA and SQIVND (reference sequence). CDR3 loop: CASSPMSRGATEAFF. For the CDR3, the DNA is TGTGCCAGTAGTCCGATGTCCCGGGGGGCCACTGAAGCTTTCTTT.

The chain employs TRBV4-3 and TRBJ1-4; 7 bases are shared with TRBD1. The CDR3 has 16 residues. V lost 0 bases and J lost 4; bases outside the gene matches: 5. Germline loops: CDR1 LGHNA, CDR2 YSLEER. The chain's CDR3 is CASSQDPRDSNEKLFF. The CDR3, as DNA: TGCGCCAGCAGCCAAGACCCCCGGGACAGTAATGAAAAACTGTTTTTT.

This sequence joins TRBV10-3 and TRBJ1-1; D might be TRBD1 (6 bases). The CDR3 is 15 residues long. V was clipped by 0 bases and J by 4 bases, with 12 bases between them. Germline V CDR1 and CDR2: ENHRY, SYGVKD. The CDR3 loop reads CAISESSGVGTEAFF. The DNA of the CDR3 is TGTGCCATCAGTGAGTCGTCAGGGGTTGGCACTGAAGCTTTCTTT.

This clone occurred a few times. The gene calls are TRBV18 and TRBJ1-1; 7 bases map to TRBD1. The CDR3 length is 16 residues. The trim removed 4 bases at V and 0 bases at J, leaving 8 bases unmatched. Per the germline V gene, CDR1 is KGHSH and CDR2 is LQKENI. CDR3: CASSLWQGDMNTEAFF. CDR3 nucleotide sequence: TGTGCCAGCTCACTTTGGCAGGGGGATATGAACACTGAAGCTTTCTTT.

The rearrangement links TRBV7-2 to TRBJ2-4, with D possibly matching TRBD1 (5 bases). V was trimmed by 1 base and J by 1 base, leaving 14 bases between them. From germline, CDR1 is SGHTA and CDR2 FQGNSA. This CDR3 is built from 17 residues. The CDR3 spells CASSLVGQGRAKNIQYF. The CDR3 DNA is TGTGCCAGCAGCTTAGTAGGGCAGGGAAGGGCCAAAAACATTCAGTACTTC.

V is TRBV28 and J is TRBJ1-3; TRBD1 matches at 7 bases. Germline-derived CDR1 and CDR2 are MDHEN and SYDVKM. Trimming at V came to 2 bases and at J to 4 bases, leaving 2 bases not matched to a gene. This CDR3 contains 14 residues. In DNA, the CDR3 is TGTGCCAGCAGTTTACAGGGGGTAGGAAACACCATATATTTT. Protein sequence: CASSLQGVGNTIYF.

The V gene is TRBV6-5, the J gene TRBJ2-1, with D possibly being TRBD1 (6 bases). Per germline, CDR1 MNHEY and CDR2 SVGAGI. The CDR3 is 12 amino acids. Trimming removed 6 bases from V and 9 bases from J, with 12 bases in between. CDR3 sequence reads: CASRTTDSEQFF. The CDR3 nucleotides read TGTGCCAGCAGGACTACGGACAGTGAGCAGTTCTTC.

The chain recombines TRBV5-5 with TRBJ2-3, with D perhaps TRBD2 (5 bases). Germline lookup yields CDR1 SGHKS and CDR2 YYEKEE (reference sequence). The CDR3 loop spans 15 amino acids. The ends were cut back, 4 bases at V and 0 bases at J, with 12 bases in the middle. CDR3 DNA: TGTGCCAGCAGCGCACGGGATACTAGCACAGATACGCAGTATTTT. Translating it yields CASSARDTSTDTQYF.

This clone was recorded only once. The chain employs TRBV5-1 and TRBJ2-1; D unclear. Germline-derived CDR1 and CDR2 are SGHRS and YFSETQ. The germline V and J ends were trimmed by 1 base and 3 bases, with 11 bases remaining between them. The CDR3 is 15 residues long. CDR3 nucleotides: TGCGCCAGCAGCTTGTTCAGTCTCCACTACAATGAGCAGTTCTTC. Translated: CASSLFSLHYNEQFF.